Here is one T cell receptor beta chain with its context. Looked up from germline, CDR1 is KGHDR and CDR2 is SFDVKD. The CDR3 has 13 residues. V shed 9 bases, J shed 2 bases, and the junction held 4 bases outside the gene matches. The sample is drawn from a study of blood T cell repertoires in COVID-19. Overall study context: Samples of COVID-19 (acute and convalescent) were obtained from the United States, Italy and Spain. T cells, B-cell-depleted T cells, or PBMCs provided the cDNA or gDNA that served as material.

As processed by the authors: Using reference gene primer amplification, nucleated cell counts were estimated. This table comes from immunoSEQ multiplex PCR, and its TCRdb copy is limited to in-frame clones, with some not included. V and J calls and clone size follow that table, whereas D and trimming were derived from the DNA. Of nearly 55,000 clones listed, around 80% are singletons. What was sequenced was peripheral blood. The TCR comes from a human donor with active or convalescent COVID-19. The donor label of this sample is uncertain. This chain links TRBV24-1 with TRBJ2-7, with 9 nucleotides matching TRBD1. In DNA form, the CDR3 reads TGTGCCACCCGAGGGACAGGGACCTACGAGCAGTACTTC. This gives the protein CATRGTGTYEQYF.